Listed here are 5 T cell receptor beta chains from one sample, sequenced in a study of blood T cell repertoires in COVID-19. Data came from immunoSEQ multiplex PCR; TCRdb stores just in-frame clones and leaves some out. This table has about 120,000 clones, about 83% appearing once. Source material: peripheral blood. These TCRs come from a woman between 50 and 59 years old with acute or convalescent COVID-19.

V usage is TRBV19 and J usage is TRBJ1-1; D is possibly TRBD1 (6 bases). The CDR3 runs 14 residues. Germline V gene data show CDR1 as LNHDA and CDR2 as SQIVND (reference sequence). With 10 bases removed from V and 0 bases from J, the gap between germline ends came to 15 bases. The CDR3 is CATIRGGMNTEAFF. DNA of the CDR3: TGTGCCACCATAAGGGGGGGGATGAACACTGAAGCTTTCTTT.

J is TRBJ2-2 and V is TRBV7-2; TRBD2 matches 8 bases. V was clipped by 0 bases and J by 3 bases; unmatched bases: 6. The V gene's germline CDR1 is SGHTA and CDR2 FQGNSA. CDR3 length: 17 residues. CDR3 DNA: TGTGCCAGCAGCTTAGCTTTGCAAGCGGGAGACACCGGGGAGCTGTTTTTT. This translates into CASSLALQAGDTGELFF.

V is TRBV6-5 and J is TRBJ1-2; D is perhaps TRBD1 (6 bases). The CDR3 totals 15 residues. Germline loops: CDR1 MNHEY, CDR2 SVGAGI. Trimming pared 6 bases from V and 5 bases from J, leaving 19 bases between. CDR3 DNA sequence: TGTGCCAGCAGACCCGCGGGGGCGCGTAATTATGGCTACACCTTC. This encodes CASRPAGARNYGYTF.

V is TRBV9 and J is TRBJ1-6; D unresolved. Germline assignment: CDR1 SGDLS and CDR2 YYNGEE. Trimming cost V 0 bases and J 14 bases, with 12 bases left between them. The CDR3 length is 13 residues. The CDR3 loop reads CASSVDSGLTLHF. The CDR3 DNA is TGTGCCAGCAGCGTAGATTCGGGGTTGACCCTCCACTTT.

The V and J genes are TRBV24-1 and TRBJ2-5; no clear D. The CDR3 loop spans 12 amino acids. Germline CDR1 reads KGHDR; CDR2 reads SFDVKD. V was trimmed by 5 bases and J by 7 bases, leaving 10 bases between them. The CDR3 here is CATSAGPGTQYF. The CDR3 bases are TGTGCCACCAGTGCTGGCCCGGGGACCCAGTACTTC.